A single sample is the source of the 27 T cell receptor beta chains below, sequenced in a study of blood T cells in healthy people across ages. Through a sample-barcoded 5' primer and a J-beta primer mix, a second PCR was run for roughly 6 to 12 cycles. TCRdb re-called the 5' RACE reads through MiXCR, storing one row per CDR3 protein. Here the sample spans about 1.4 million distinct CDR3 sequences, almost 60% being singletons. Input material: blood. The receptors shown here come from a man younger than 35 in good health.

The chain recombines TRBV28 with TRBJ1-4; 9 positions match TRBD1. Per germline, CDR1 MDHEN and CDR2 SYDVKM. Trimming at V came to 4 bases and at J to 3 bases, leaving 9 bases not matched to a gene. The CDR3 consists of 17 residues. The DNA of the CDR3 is TGTGCCAGCAGTTACCCGACAGGGGGGCTATCTAATGAAAAACTGTTTTTT. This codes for CASSYPTGGLSNEKLFF.

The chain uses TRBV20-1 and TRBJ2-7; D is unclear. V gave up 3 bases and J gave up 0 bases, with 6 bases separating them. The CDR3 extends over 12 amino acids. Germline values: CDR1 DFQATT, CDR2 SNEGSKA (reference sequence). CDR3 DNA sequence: TGCAGTGCTAGTGACCCCTCCTACGAGCAGTACTTC. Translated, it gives CSASDPSYEQYF.

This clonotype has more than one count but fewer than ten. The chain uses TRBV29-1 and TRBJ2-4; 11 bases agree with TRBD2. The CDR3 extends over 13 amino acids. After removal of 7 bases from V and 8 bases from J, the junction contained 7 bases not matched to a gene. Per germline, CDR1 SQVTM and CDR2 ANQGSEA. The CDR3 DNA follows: TGCAGCGGCCTAGCGGGAGGTGGAGACATTCAGTACTTC. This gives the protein CSGLAGGGDIQYF. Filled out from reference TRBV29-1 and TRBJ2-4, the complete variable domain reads SAVISQKPSRDICQRGTSLTIQCQVDSQVTMMFWYRQQPGQSLTLIATANQGSEATYESGFVIDKFPISRPNLTFSTLTVSNMSPEDSSIYLCSGLAGGGDIQYFGAGTRLSVL.

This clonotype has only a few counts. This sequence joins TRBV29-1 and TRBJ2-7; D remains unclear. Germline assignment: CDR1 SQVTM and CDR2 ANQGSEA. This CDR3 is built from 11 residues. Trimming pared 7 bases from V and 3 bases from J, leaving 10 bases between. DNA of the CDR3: TGCAGCGCTACGATTAACTACGAGCAGTACTTC. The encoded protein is CSATINYEQYF.

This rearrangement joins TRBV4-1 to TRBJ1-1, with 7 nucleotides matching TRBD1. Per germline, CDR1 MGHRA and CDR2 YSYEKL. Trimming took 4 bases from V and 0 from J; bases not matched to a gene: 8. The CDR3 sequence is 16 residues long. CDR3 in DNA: TGCGCCAGCAGCCGCGCCCGGGACAGCCTGAACACTGAAGCTTTCTTT. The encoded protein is CASSRARDSLNTEAFF.

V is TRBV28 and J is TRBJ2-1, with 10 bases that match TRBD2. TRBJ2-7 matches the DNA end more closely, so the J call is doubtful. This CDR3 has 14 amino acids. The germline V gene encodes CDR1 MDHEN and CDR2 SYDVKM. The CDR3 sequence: CASEFGTSEYEQYF. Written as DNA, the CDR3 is TGTGCCAGCGAGTTTGGGACTAGCGAATACGAGCAGTACTTC.

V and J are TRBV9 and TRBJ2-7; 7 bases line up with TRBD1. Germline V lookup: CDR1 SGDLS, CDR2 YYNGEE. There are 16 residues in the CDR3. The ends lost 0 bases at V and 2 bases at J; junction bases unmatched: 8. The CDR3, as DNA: TGTGCCAGCAGCGTAGGGGACAGCTTCCGGCCCTACGAGCAGTACTTC. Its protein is CASSVGDSFRPYEQYF.

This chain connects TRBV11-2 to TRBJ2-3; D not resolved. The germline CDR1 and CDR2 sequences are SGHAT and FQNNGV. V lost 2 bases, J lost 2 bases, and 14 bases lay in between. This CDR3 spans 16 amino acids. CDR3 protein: CASSLRASSVTDTQYF. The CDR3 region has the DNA TGTGCCAGCAGCTTAAGAGCGTCGAGCGTCACAGATACGCAGTATTTT.

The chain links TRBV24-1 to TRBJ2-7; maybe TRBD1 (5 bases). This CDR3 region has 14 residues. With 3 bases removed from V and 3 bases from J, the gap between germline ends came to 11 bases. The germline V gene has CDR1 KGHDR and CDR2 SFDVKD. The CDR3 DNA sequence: TGTGCCACCAGTGATAGGCGGACACACTACGAGCAGTACTTC. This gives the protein CATSDRRTHYEQYF.

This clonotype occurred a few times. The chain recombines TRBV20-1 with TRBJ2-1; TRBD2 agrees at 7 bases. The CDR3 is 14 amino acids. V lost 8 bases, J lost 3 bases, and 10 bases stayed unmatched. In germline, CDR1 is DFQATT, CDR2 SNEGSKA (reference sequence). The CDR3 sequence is CSPLPAGSYNEQFF. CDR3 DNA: TGCAGTCCACTCCCAGCGGGAAGCTACAATGAGCAGTTCTTC.

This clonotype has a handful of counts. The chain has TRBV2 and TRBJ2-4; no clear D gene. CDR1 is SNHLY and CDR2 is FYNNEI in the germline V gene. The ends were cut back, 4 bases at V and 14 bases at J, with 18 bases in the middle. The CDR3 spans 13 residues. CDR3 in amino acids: CASSGVINPEKYF. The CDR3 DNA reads TGTGCCAGCAGTGGAGTGATCAACCCGGAGAAGTACTTC.

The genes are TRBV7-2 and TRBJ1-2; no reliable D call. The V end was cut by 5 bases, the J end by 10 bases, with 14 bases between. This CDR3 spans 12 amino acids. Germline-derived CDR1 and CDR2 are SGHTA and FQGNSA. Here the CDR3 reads CASSTNSDDYTF. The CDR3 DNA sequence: TGTGCCAGCAGCACAAACAGTGATGACTACACCTTC. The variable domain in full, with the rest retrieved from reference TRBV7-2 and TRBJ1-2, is GAGVSQSPSNKVTEKGKDVELRCDPISGHTALYWYRQSLGQGLEFLIYFQGNSAPDKSGLPSDRFSAERTGGSVSTLTIQRTQQEDSAVYLCASSTNSDDYTFGSGTRLTVV.

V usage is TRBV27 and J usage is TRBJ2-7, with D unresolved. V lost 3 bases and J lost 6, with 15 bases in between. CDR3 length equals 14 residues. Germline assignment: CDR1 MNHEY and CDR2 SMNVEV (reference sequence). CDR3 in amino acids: CASSFGPQTSEQYF. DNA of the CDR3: TGTGCCAGCAGTTTTGGACCCCAGACTTCCGAGCAGTACTTC.

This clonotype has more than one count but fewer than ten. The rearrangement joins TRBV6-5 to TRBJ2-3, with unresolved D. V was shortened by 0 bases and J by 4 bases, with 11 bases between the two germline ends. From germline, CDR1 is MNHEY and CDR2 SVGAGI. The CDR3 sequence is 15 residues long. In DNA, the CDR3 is TGTGCCAGCAGTTACTCGATTAGTGCCCCAGATACGCAGTATTTT. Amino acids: CASSYSISAPDTQYF.

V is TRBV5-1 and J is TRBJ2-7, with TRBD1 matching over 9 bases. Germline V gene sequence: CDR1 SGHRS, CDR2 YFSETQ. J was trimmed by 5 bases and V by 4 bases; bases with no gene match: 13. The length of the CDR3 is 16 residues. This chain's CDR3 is CASSLEPGQGRNEQYF. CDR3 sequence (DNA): TGCGCCAGCAGCCTCGAGCCGGGACAGGGTCGCAACGAGCAGTACTTC.

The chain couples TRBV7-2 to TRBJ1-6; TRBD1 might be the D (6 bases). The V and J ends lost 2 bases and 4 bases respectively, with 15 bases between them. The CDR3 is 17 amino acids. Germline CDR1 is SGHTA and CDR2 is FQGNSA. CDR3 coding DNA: TGTGCCAGCAGCTTAAGAAGAGGTCAGGGGTATAATTCACCCCTCCACTTT. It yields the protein CASSLRRGQGYNSPLHF.

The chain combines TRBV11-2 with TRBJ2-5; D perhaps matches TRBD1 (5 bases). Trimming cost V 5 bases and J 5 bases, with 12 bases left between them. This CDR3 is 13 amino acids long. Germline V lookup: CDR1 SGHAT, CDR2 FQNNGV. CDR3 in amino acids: CASSPGFPETQYF. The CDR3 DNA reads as TGTGCCAGCAGCCCAGGGTTCCCGGAGACCCAGTACTTC.

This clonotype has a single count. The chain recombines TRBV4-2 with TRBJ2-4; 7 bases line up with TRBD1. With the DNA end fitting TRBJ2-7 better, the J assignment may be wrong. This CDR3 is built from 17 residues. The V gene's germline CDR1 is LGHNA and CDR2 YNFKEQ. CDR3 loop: CASSHGLGTDYYYEQYF. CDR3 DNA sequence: TGTGCCAGCAGCCACGGACTTGGGACAGACTACTACTACGAGCAGTACTTC.

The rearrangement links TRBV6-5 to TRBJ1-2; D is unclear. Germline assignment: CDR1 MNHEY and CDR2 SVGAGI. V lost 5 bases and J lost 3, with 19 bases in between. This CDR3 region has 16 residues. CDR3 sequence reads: CASSIRHAGSDYGYTF. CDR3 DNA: TGTGCCAGCAGTATCCGACACGCCGGCTCAGACTATGGCTACACCTTC.

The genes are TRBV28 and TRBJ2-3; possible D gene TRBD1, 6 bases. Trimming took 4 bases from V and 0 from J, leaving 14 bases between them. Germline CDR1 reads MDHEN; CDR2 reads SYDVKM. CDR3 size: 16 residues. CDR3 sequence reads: CASSSDRHASTDTQYF. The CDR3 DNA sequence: TGTGCCAGCAGTTCCGACAGGCATGCTAGCACAGATACGCAGTATTTT.

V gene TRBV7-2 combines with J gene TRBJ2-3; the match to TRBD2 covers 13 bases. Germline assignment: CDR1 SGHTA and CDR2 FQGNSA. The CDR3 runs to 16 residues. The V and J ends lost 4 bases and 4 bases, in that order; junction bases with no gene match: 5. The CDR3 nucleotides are TGTGCCAGCAGCTCGACCGGGACTAGCGGGGCAGATACGCAGTATTTT. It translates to CASSSTGTSGADTQYF.

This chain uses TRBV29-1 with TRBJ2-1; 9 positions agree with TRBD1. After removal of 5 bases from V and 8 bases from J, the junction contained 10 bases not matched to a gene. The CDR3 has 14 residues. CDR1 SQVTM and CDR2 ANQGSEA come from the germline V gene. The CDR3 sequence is CSVSPPGQGDEQFF. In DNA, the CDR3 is TGCAGCGTTTCCCCCCCGGGACAGGGTGATGAGCAGTTCTTC.

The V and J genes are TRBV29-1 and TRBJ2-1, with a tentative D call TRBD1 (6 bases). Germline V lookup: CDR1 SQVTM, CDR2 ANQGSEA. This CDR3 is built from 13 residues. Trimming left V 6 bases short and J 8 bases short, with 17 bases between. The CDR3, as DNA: TGCAGCGTGGGGACGGGGTCAGGGGATGAGCAGTTCTTC. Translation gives CSVGTGSGDEQFF.

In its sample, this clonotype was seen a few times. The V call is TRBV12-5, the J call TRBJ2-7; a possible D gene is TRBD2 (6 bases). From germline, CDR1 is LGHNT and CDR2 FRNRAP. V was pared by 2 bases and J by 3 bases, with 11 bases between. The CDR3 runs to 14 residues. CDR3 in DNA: TGTGCTAGTGGTTTGTCCGGGAGTCGCTACGAGCAGTACTTC. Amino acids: CASGLSGSRYEQYF.

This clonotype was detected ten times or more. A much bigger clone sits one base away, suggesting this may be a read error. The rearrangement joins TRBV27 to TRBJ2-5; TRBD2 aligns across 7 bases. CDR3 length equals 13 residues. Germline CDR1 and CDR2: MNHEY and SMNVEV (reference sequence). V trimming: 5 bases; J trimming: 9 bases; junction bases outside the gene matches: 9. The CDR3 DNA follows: TGTGCCAGCAGTGGAGAGGATGGGGGGGCCCAGTACTTC. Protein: CASSGEDGGAQYF.

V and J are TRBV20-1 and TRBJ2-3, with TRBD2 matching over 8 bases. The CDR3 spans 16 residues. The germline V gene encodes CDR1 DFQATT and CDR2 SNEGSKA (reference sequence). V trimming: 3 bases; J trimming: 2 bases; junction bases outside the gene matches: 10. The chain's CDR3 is CSASSVTSDNTDTQYF. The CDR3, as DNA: TGCAGTGCTAGTTCCGTGACTAGCGACAACACAGATACGCAGTATTTT.

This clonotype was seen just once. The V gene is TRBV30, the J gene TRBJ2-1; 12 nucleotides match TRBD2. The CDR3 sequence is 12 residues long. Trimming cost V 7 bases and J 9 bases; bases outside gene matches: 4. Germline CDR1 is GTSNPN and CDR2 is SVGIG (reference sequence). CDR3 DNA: TGTGCCTTGACTAGCGGGAGTGCTGAGCAGTTCTTC. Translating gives CALTSGSAEQFF.